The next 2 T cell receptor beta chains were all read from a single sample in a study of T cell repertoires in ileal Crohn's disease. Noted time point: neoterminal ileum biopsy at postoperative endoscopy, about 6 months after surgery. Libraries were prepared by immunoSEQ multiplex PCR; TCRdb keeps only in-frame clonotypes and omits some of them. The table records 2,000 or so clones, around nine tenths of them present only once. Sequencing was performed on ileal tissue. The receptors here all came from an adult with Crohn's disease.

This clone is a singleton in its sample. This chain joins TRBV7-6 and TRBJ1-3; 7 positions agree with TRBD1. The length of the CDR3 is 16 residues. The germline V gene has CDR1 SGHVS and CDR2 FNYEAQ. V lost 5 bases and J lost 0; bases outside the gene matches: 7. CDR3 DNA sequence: TGTGCCAGCAGCCCCACCGGACAGGACTCTGGAAACACCATATATTTT. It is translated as CASSPTGQDSGNTIYF.

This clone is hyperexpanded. The CDR3 loop reads CASSLWLADETSVRNEQFF. CDR3 DNA: TGTGCCAGCAGCCTTTGGCTAGCGGACGAGACCAGCGTTAGGAATGAGCAGTTCTTC. This sequence joins TRBV5-8 and TRBJ2-1; TRBD2 aligns across 7 bases. The J segment lost 7 bases and the V segment lost 4 bases, leaving 23 bases of the junction unmatched. The CDR3 runs 19 residues. Germline V gene sequence: CDR1 SGHTS, CDR2 YDEGEE.